These 17 T cell receptor beta chains came from one sample sequenced in a study of B cell selection in AIRE deficiency. Sorting defined conventional CD4 T cells as CD4+CD127+. Clones were sequenced by immunoSEQ multiplex PCR, and TCRdb holds only the in-frame ones, with some missing. The sample carries 20,000 to 30,000 clones, 90% to 98% recorded once. Specimen: CD4+CD127+ conventional T cells sorted from PBMCs. All receptors derive from a human donor in good health.

This chain connects TRBV7-9 to TRBJ2-1; TRBD2 aligns across 8 bases. The CDR3 runs 15 residues. Germline CDR1 SEHNR, CDR2 FQNEAQ (reference sequence). Trimming took 5 bases from V and 7 from J; bases not matched to a gene: 10. The CDR3 loop reads CASSLTSGGRNEQFF. DNA for the CDR3: TGTGCCAGCAGCCTGACGTCGGGGGGGCGGAATGAGCAGTTCTTC.

The rearrangement uses TRBV5-4 and TRBJ2-2; D perhaps matches TRBD2 (5 bases). The CDR3 contains 15 residues. Germline values: CDR1 SGHNT, CDR2 YYREEE (reference sequence). Trimming left V 0 bases short and J 4 bases short, with 10 bases between. CDR3: CASSLVGRVTGELFF. The CDR3, as DNA: TGTGCCAGCAGCTTGGTAGGGCGGGTCACCGGGGAGCTGTTTTTT.

This chain links TRBV5-1 with TRBJ2-6, with 7 bases lining up with TRBD2. J lost 8 bases, V lost 4 bases, and 3 bases had no gene match. CDR1 and CDR2 from the germline V gene are SGHRS and YFSETQ. The CDR3 totals 13 residues. Here the CDR3 reads CASSGGDPNVLTF. The CDR3 DNA follows: TGCGCCAGCAGCGGGGGGGACCCCAACGTCCTGACTTTC.

Only one count was recorded for this clone. CDR3 in DNA: TGCGCCAGCAGCTTGGGACAGGGGGAAGGCGAGCAGTACTTC. Its protein is CASSLGQGEGEQYF. The chain uses TRBV5-1 and TRBJ2-7, with 9 bases identical to TRBD1. Losses at the gene ends were 0 bases for V and 6 bases for J; bases not matched to a gene: 4. This CDR3 spans 14 amino acids. Germline assignment: CDR1 SGHRS and CDR2 YFSETQ.

This clone was seen a single time. V and J are TRBV4-1 and TRBJ1-4, with a weak D call TRBD1 (6 bases). This CDR3 spans 14 amino acids. Trimming removed 4 bases from V and 8 bases from J, with 14 bases in between. Germline CDR1 MGHRA, CDR2 YSYEKL. CDR3 sequence: CASSRGAGAEKLFF. The DNA for the CDR3 is TGCGCCAGCAGCCGCGGGGCAGGGGCCGAAAAACTGTTTTTT.

This chain links TRBV27 with TRBJ2-6; D gene ambiguous. In germline, CDR1 is MNHEY, CDR2 SMNVEV (reference sequence). V was cut by 1 base and J by 4 bases, with 8 bases left in between. The CDR3 has 15 amino acids. The CDR3 protein is CASSLFGVGANVLTF. In DNA form, the CDR3 reads TGTGCCAGCAGTTTATTTGGGGTCGGGGCCAACGTCCTGACTTTC.

The J gene is TRBJ1-2, the V gene TRBV27; the D is unclear. CDR3 length equals 12 residues. Trimming stripped 5 bases from V and 8 bases from J, with 12 bases between. CDR1 and CDR2 from the germline V gene are MNHEY and SMNVEV (reference sequence). CDR3: CASSTGRGGYTF. The CDR3 bases are TGTGCCAGCAGTACGGGCCGGGGAGGCTACACCTTC.

The chain combines TRBV2 with TRBJ2-2, with D tentatively TRBD1 (5 bases). Trimming removed 8 bases from V and 2 bases from J, with 12 bases in between. Per the germline V gene, CDR1 is SNHLY and CDR2 is FYNNEI. This CDR3 spans 14 amino acids. The CDR3 sequence: CASGARTNTGELFF. CDR3 nucleotides: TGTGCCAGCGGGGCACGCACCAACACCGGGGAGCTGTTTTTT.

The chain employs TRBV19 and TRBJ2-2, with 8 bases lining up with TRBD2. Germline trimming cut 3 bases from V and 0 bases from J; bases unmatched to any gene: 9. This CDR3 contains 18 residues. Germline CDR1 is LNHDA and CDR2 is SQIVND (reference sequence). CDR3 residues: CASSIRLAGVANTGELFF. For the CDR3, the DNA is TGTGCCAGTAGTATCCGCCTAGCGGGTGTTGCGAACACCGGGGAGCTGTTTTTT.

The genes are TRBV28 and TRBJ1-3; D is unresolved. CDR1 MDHEN and CDR2 SYDVKM come from the germline V gene. The CDR3 loop spans 15 amino acids. The V end lost 4 bases, the J end lost 0 bases, and 10 bases lay between the germline ends. CDR3: CASSSAGNSGNTIYF. The CDR3 nucleotides are TGTGCCAGCAGTTCGGCGGGTAACTCTGGAAACACCATATATTTT.

CDR3 sequence reads: CASSLPPGATSTDTQYF. The CDR3 bases are TGTGCCAGCAGCTTGCCCCCGGGGGCTACTAGCACAGATACGCAGTATTTT. The chain uses TRBV5-6 and TRBJ2-3; tentatively, D is TRBD1 or TRBD2 (6 bases each). Germline V gene data show CDR1 as SGHDT and CDR2 as YYEEEE. CDR3 size: 17 residues. The V end lost 1 base, the J end lost 0 bases, and 15 bases lay between the germline ends.

The chain combines TRBV6-5 with TRBJ2-7; TRBD1 aligns across 9 bases. Germline CDR1 and CDR2: MNHEY and SVGAGI. The CDR3 is made up of 15 amino acids. With 4 bases clipped from V and 3 bases from J, the junction kept 7 bases outside the gene matches. CDR3 in DNA: TGTGCCAGCAGTTTCGACAGGGGGAACCACTACGAGCAGTACTTC. This gives the protein CASSFDRGNHYEQYF.

V usage is TRBV6-5 and J usage is TRBJ2-1; 8 bases align to TRBD1. After removal of 5 bases from V and 8 bases from J, the junction contained 8 bases not matched to a gene. This CDR3 is 14 amino acids long. Germline CDR1 is MNHEY and CDR2 is SVGAGI. The CDR3 spells CASSPSDRVHEQFF. Written as DNA, the CDR3 is TGTGCCAGCAGTCCCTCGGACAGGGTCCATGAGCAGTTCTTC.

J is TRBJ1-3 and V is TRBV18; no reliable D call. The CDR3 is made up of 16 amino acids. CDR1 and CDR2 (germline): KGHSH, LQKENI. V gave up 4 bases and J gave up 0 bases, with 13 bases separating them. DNA of the CDR3: TGTGCCAGCTCACTCGAGACACCCAACTCTGGAAACACCATATATTTT. Translating gives CASSLETPNSGNTIYF.

As to this clone: A read error may produce the germline difference seen at one junction end. V usage is TRBV11-2 and J usage is TRBJ2-3; 16 positions agree with TRBD2. The length of the CDR3 is 15 residues. Germline V lookup: CDR1 SGHAT, CDR2 FQNNGV. The CDR3 sequence is CASSPSGLAGGPGNF. Written as DNA, the CDR3 is TGTGCCAGCAGCCCATCGGGACTAGCGGGAGGGCCGGGGAATTTT.

The CDR3 DNA follows: TGCGCCAGCAGCTTCGGACGGTCCGCGAACACCGGGGAGCTGTTTTTT. Amino acid sequence: CASSFGRSANTGELFF. The chain is built from TRBV5-1 and TRBJ2-2; unclear D gene. The germline V gene encodes CDR1 SGHRS and CDR2 YFSETQ. Trimming shortened V by 2 bases and J by 0 bases, and 11 bases separated the two germline ends. The CDR3 spans 16 residues.

The chain couples TRBV28 to TRBJ2-7; D is unclear. The germline V and J ends were trimmed by 5 bases and 0 bases, with 8 bases remaining between them. Germline V CDR1 and CDR2: MDHEN, SYDVKM. The CDR3 has 13 residues. The CDR3 loop is CASSPLSSYEQYF. The CDR3 DNA is TGTGCCAGCAGTCCCCTGAGCTCCTACGAGCAGTACTTC.